This TCR beta chain originates from a study of beta chain features in type 1 diabetes. Looking at the study overall: About 110 million sorted cells were examined across all samples.

Expressed TCRB transcripts were sequenced because the entire RNA isolate underwent reverse transcription. Sequencing was performed with immunoSEQ multiplex PCR; in TCRdb, only in-frame clones are kept and a portion is missing. Of 100,000 to 150,000 clones listed, approximately 9% are singletons. Whole-study findings and limits: More deletions and fewer insertions at VDJ junctions were found in patients with type 1 diabetes. In all four CD4+ subsets, TCRB CDR3 length was significantly, moderately reduced in type 1 diabetes.

Worth noting for this clone: Its antigen is as yet unknown.

V was pared by 3 bases and J by 12 bases, with 17 bases between. The CDR3 loop spans 13 amino acids. The germline V gene has CDR1 SGHVS and CDR2 FQNEAQ. The chain links TRBV7-8 to TRBJ1-2; D is possibly TRBD1 (6 bases). The receptor's source is a man aged 30-40 years with type 1 diabetes. Sequencing was performed on central memory CD4+ T cells from blood. The CDR3 spells CASSFPSGEGNTF. CDR3 bases: TGTGCCAGCAGCTTTCCCTCAGGGGAAGGAAACACCTTC.